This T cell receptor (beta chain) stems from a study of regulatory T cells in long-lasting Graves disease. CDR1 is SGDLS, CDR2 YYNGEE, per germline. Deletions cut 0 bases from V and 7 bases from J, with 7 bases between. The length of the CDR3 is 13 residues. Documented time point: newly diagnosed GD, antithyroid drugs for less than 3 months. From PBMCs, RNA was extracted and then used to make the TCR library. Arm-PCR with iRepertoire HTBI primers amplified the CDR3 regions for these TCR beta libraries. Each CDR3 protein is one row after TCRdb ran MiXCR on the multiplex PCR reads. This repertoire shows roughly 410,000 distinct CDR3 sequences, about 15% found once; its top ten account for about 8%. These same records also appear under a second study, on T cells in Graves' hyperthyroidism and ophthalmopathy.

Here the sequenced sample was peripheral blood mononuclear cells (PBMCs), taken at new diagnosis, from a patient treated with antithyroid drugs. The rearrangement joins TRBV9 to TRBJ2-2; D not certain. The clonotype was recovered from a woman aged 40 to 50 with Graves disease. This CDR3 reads CASSVGRVGELFF. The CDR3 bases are TGTGCCAGCAGCGTAGGAAGGGTCGGGGAGCTGTTTTTT.